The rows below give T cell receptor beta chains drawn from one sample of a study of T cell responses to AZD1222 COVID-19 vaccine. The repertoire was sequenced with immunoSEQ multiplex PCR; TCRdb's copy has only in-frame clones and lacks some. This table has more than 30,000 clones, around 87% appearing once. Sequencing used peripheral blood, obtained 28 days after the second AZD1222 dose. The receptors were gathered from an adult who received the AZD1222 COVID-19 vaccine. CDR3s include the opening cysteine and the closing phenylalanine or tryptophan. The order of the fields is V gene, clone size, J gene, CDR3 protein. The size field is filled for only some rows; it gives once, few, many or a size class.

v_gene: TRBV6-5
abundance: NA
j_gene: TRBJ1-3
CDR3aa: CASRETGSSGNTIYF

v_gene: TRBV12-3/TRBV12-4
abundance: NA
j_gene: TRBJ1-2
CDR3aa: CASSSGNGYTF

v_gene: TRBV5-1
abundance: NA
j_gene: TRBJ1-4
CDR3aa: CASSSDRTNEKLFF

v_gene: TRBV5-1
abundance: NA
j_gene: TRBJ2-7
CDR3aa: CASSLVTGPYEQYF

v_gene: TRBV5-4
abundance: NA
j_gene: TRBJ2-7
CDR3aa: CASSFSGSYEQYF

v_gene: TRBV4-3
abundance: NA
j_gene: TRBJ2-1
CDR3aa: CASSQEFHYRGNEQFF

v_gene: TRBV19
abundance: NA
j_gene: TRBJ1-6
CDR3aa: CASSTQPGTSNSPLHF

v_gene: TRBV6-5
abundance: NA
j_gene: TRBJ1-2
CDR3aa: CASSYSGDSYGYTF

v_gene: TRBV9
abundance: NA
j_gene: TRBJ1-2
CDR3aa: CASSADYRNYGYTF

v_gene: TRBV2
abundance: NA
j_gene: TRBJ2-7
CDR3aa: CASSEAPNPGQGKQYF

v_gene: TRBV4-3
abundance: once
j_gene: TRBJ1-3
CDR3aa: CASSQEGGLPIYF

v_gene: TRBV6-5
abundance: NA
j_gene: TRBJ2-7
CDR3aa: CASREIVLSEQYF

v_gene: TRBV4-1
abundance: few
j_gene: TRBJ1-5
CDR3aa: CASSQGAWEMDNSNQPQHF

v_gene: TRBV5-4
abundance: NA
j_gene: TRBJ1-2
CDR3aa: CASSLVGVYGYTF

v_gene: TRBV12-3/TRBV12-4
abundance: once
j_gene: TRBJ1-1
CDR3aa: CASGMLVDTEAFF

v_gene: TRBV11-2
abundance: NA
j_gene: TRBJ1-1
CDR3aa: CASSYTGGVWSEAFF

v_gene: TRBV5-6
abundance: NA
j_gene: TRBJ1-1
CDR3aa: CASSSVMNTEAFF

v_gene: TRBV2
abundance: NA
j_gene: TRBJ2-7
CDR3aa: CASSGVGLYEQYF

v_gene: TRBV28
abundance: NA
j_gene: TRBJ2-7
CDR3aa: CASSSAGRGLPYEQYF

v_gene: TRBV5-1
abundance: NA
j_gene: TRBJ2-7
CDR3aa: CASSFAVSSYEQYF

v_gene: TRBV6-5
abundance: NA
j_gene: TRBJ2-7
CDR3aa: CASGLGGARVYF

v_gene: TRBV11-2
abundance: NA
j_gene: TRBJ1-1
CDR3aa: CASSHRAGDTEAFF

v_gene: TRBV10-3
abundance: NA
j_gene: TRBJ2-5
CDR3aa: CAISESGGRSVQETQYF

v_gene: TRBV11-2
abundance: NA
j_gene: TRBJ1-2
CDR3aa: CASSPPGGANYGYTF

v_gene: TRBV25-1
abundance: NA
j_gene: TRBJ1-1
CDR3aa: CASTLHAGTEAFF

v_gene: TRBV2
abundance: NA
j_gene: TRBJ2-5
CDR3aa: CASLIAAETQYF

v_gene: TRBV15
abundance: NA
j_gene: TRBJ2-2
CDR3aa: CATSRETGELFF

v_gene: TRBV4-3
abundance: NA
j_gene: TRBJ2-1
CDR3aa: CASSQDTGAGEQFF

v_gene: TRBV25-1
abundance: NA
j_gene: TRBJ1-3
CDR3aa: CASSANRVEAGNTIYF

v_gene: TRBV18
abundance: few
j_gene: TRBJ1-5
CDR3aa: CASSPPGGLGNQPQHF

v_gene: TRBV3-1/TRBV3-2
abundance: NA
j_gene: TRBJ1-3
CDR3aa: CASSQAPTANSGNTIYF

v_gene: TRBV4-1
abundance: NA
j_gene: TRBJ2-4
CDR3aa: CASSQDHQRMAKNIQYF

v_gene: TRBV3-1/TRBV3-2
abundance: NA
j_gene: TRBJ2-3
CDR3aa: CASSQRLAGATDTQYF

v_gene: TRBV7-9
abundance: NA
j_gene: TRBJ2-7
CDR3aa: CASNPPTGYYEQYF

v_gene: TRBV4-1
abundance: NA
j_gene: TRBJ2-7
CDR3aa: CASSLTGTGVEQYF

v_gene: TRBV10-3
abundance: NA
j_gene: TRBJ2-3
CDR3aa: CAIARGNGDTDTQYF

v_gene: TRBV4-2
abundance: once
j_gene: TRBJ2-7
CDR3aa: CASSQEARGRGEQYF

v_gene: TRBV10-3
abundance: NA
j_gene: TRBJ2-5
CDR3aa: CATLTPTGGLETQYF

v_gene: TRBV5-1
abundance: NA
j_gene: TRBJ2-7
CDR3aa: CASSSRQGTTYEQYF

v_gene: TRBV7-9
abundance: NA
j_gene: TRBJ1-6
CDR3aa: CASSLSEVSPLHF

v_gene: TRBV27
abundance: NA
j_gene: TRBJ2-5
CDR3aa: CASSFGVHGTQYF

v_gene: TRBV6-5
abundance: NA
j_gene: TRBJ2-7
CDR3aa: CASSYSSPSYEQYF

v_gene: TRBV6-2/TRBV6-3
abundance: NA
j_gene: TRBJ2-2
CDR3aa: CASSYSWLAENTGELFF

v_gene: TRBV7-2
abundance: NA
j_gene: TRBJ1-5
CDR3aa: CASSLVEGNQPQHF

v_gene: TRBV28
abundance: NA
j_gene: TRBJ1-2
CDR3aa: CASSYMGYTF

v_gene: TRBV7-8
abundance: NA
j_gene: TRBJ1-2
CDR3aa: CASSPPGRASYGYTF